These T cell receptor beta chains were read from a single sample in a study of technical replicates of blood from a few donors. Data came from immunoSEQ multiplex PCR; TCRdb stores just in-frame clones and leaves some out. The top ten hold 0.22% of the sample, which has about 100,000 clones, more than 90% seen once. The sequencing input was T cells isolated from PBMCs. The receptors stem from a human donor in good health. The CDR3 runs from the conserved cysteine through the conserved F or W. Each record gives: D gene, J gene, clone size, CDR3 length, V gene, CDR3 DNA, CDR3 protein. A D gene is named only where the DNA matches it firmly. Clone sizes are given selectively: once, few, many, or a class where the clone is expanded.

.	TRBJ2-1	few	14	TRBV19	TGTGCCAGTAGTTCCCGGGAGCTCAACAATGAGCAGTTCTTC	CASSSRELNNEQFF
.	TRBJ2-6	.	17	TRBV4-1	TGCGCCAGCAGCCAAGCTCAGGGGTTCTCTGGGGCCAACGTCCTGACTTTC	CASSQAQGFSGANVLTF
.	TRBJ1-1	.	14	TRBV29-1	TGCAGCGTTGGCGGACCCTTGGGAGACACTGAAGCTTTCTTT	CSVGGPLGDTEAFF
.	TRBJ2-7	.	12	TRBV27	TGTGCCAGCAGTCTACGGGGGTACGAGCAGTACTTC	CASSLRGYEQYF
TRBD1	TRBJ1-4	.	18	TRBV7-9	TGTGCCAGCAGCTCAAAGACAGGGGATCCTTTGTCTAATGAAAAACTGTTTTTT	CASSSKTGDPLSNEKLFF
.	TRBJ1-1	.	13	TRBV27	TGTGCCAGCAGTACGCAGGTCTACACTGAAGCTTTCTTT	CASSTQVYTEAFF
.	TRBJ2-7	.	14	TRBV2	TGTGCCAGCAGCCCGACAGCCCCACTAAGAGAGCAGTACTTC	CASSPTAPLREQYF
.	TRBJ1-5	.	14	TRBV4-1	TGCGCCAGCAGCCGACTTCCTAGCAATCAGCCCCAGCATTTT	CASSRLPSNQPQHF
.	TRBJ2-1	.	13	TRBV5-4	TGTGCCAGCAGCTTGATCTCGGTGGATGAGCAGTTCTTC	CASSLISVDEQFF
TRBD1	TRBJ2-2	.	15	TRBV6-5	TGTGCCAGCAGGTGGACAGGGAAAAACACCGGGGAGCTGTTTTTT	CASRWTGKNTGELFF
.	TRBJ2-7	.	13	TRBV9	TGTGCCAGCGGTAAGGGGGGGTACGGCGAGCAGTACTTC	CASGKGGYGEQYF
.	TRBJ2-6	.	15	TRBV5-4	TGTGCCAGCAGCTTTTGGGAGGCTGGGGCCAACGTCCTGACTTTC	CASSFWEAGANVLTF
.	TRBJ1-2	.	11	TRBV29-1	TGCAGCGTTGTCAGGGACTATGGCTACACCTTC	CSVVRDYGYTF
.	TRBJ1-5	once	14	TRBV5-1	TGCGCCAGCAGCTCCGACGGGAACAATCAGCCCCAGCATTTT	CASSSDGNNQPQHF
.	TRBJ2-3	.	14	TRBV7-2	TGTGCCAGCAGCTTATTTAGGCGGACAGATACGCAGTATTTT	CASSLFRRTDTQYF
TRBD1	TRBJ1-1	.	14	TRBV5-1	TGCGCCAGCAGCTTGGGCGACAGGGATGGGCGAGCTTTCTTT	CASSLGDRDGRAFF
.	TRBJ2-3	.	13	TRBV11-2	TGTGCCAGCAGCTTTCGGGGTACAGATACGCAGTATTTT	CASSFRGTDTQYF
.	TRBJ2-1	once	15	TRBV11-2	TGTGCCAGCAGCCCGGACAAGTACTCCTACAATGAGCAGTTCTTC	CASSPDKYSYNEQFF
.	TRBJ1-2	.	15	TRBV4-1	TGCGCCAGCAGCCAAGAAGTCATTAGCAGCTATGGCTACACCTTC	CASSQEVISSYGYTF
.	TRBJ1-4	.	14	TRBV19	TGTGCCAGTAGTATCCGGGGAGTTAATGAAAAACTGTTTTTT	CASSIRGVNEKLFF
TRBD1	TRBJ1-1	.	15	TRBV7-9	TGTGCCAGCAGCCCGCAGACAGGGATGAACACTGAAGCTTTCTTT	CASSPQTGMNTEAFF
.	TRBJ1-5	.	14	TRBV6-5	TGTGCCAGCAGTGACCGGGACAATAATCAGCCCCAGCATTTT	CASSDRDNNQPQHF
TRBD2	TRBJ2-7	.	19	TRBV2	TGTGCCAGCAGTGTTAATTCCTTTCTAGCGGGGGGTAGCTCCTACGAGCAGTACTTC	CASSVNSFLAGGSSYEQYF
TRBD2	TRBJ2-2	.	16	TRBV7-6	TGTGCCAGCAGCCCCACGACTAGCGGGGGCACCGGGGAGCTGTTTTTT	CASSPTTSGGTGELFF
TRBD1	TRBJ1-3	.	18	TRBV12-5	TGTGCTAGTGGTTTGGTACAAACAAACAGGGGCTACGGAAACACCATATATTTT	CASGLVQTNRGYGNTIYF
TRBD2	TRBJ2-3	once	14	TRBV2	TGTGCCAGCAGACCGGGACTAAGCACAGATACGCAGTATTTT	CASRPGLSTDTQYF
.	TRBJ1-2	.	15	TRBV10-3	TGTGCCATCATGCCATTCCCGACAGACCACTATGGCTACACCTTC	CAIMPFPTDHYGYTF
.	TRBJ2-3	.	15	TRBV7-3	TGTGCCAGCAGCCCAATACAGGGCAGCACAGATACGCAGTATTTT	CASSPIQGSTDTQYF
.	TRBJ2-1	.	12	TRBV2	TGTGCCAGCAGGGAGGCTAACTATGAGCAGTTCTTC	CASREANYEQFF
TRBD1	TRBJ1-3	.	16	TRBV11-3	TGTGCCAGCAGCCCGGGGGGACAGGGGTTGGGAAACACCATATATTTT	CASSPGGQGLGNTIYF
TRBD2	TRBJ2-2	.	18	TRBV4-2	TGTGCCAGCAGCCAAGATGGGGGACTAGCGGGGGTCACCGGGGAGCTGTTTTTT	CASSQDGGLAGVTGELFF
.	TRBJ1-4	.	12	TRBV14	TGTGCCAGCAGCCAAGGAGAAGAAAAACTGTTTTTT	CASSQGEEKLFF
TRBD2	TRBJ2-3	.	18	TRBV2	TGTGCCAGCGCCAGGGGGATTAAGCGGGGGGTAAGCACAGATACGCAGTATTTT	CASARGIKRGVSTDTQYF
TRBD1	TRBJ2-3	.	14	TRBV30	TGTGCCTGGACCCGCGGACAGGCCACAGATACGCAGTATTTT	CAWTRGQATDTQYF
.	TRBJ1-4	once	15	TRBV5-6	TGTGCCAGCAGCCACAGGGTCCGGGCTAATGAAAAACTGTTTTTT	CASSHRVRANEKLFF
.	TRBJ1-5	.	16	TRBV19	TGTGCCAGTAGTATAGTCACTCAGACAAATAGGCAGCCCCAGCATTTT	CASSIVTQTNRQPQHF